These 13 T cell receptor beta chains were all obtained from the same sample, sequenced in a study of CD8+ T cells in alopecia areata. Treatment reported: oral pan-JAK inhibitor, 5-10 mg twice daily. Sequencing relied on a cDNA template that was reverse transcribed from extracted RNA. TCRdb keeps only in-frame clones here, not all; method: immunoSEQ multiplex PCR. There are some 200,000 clones in the sample; approximately 40% occur only once, and approximately 2.4% lies in the top ten. Sequencing used CD4+ T cells sorted from blood, obtained at approximately week 36, from a patient treated with tofacitinib. These receptors were collected from a human donor with alopecia areata.

V usage is TRBV4-2 and J usage is TRBJ2-5, with TRBD1 as a possible D gene (5 bases). With 0 bases removed from V and 1 base from J, the gap between germline ends came to 12 bases. Germline CDR1 reads LGHNA; CDR2 reads YNFKEQ. CDR3 length equals 16 residues. CDR3 sequence reads: CASSQDGAAIQETQYF. CDR3 nucleotides: TGTGCCAGCAGCCAAGATGGGGCAGCGATCCAAGAGACCCAGTACTTC.

The chain combines TRBV11-2 with TRBJ2-3; possibly TRBD2 for D (6 bases). Germline V gene sequence: CDR1 SGHAT, CDR2 FQNNGV. Trimming took off 5 bases at V and 3 bases at J, with 18 bases between the two ends. This CDR3 is 16 amino acids long. CDR3 in amino acids: CASSPTGGATTDTQYF. The CDR3 nucleotides are TGTGCCAGCAGCCCCACTGGAGGGGCCACAACAGATACGCAGTATTTT.

The table lists this clone with a few counts. The CDR3 DNA sequence: TGCAGCGTTATCTTTGTTGGTCTGAAGAGGTTGGAGCAGTACTTC. It is translated as CSVIFVGLKRLEQYF. The chain combines TRBV29-1 with TRBJ2-7; D is unclear. Trimming stripped 5 bases from V and 7 bases from J, with 24 bases between. The CDR3 contains 15 residues. CDR1 is SQVTM, CDR2 ANQGSEA, per germline.

This clone was detected only a few times. V is TRBV18 and J is TRBJ2-1; D gene uncertain. The CDR3 is 13 amino acids. Germline CDR1 and CDR2: KGHSH and LQKENI. Trimming stripped 3 bases from V and 7 bases from J, with 10 bases between. CDR3 nucleotides: TGTGCCAGCTCACCGGCCCTTCGGAATGAGCAGTTCTTC. It is translated as CASSPALRNEQFF.

The chain joins TRBV15 to TRBJ2-7; D is undetermined. Deletions cut 0 bases from V and 4 bases from J, with 4 bases between. There are 12 residues in the CDR3. Germline assignment: CDR1 LNHNV and CDR2 YYDKDF (reference sequence). The CDR3 protein is CATSRDMYEQYF. In DNA form, the CDR3 reads TGTGCCACCAGCAGAGATATGTACGAGCAGTACTTC.

The chain combines TRBV15 with TRBJ2-4; D unclear. The length of the CDR3 is 13 residues. Germline assignment: CDR1 LNHNV and CDR2 YYDKDF (reference sequence). V was clipped by 7 bases and J by 8 bases, with 15 bases between them. CDR3: CATKGQAGDIQYF. The CDR3 DNA reads TGTGCCACCAAAGGGCAGGCTGGGGACATTCAGTACTTC.

With regard to this clone: This sample also contains other DNA sequences that code for the same CDR3. This chain links TRBV7-9 with TRBJ2-3; D is tentatively TRBD1 or TRBD2 (5 bases each). This CDR3 contains 15 residues. Germline lookup yields CDR1 SEHNR and CDR2 FQNEAQ (reference sequence). The V and J ends lost 4 bases and 0 bases respectively, with 11 bases between them. CDR3 sequence reads: CASSSSGRSTDTQYF. The CDR3 DNA reads TGTGCCAGCAGCTCATCGGGGCGGAGCACAGATACGCAGTATTTT.

The rearrangement uses TRBV5-1 and TRBJ2-7; D not certain. CDR1 SGHRS and CDR2 YFSETQ come from the germline V gene. There are 13 residues in the CDR3. The germline V and J ends were trimmed by 4 bases and 2 bases, with 10 bases remaining between them. CDR3 in DNA: TGCGCCAGCAGCGCCGGACGGACCTACGAGCAGTACTTC. Amino acid sequence: CASSAGRTYEQYF.

V is TRBV25-1 and J is TRBJ2-7, with a possible D match to TRBD2 (5 bases). CDR1 is MGHDK, CDR2 SYGVNS, per germline. The CDR3 covers 14 residues. Trimming took off 6 bases at V and 4 bases at J, with 16 bases between the two ends. CDR3 DNA sequence: TGTGCCAGCAGGTCCCCCGTGGGAGTGTACGAGCAGTACTTC. This translates into CASRSPVGVYEQYF.

J is TRBJ1-2 and V is TRBV5-1, with 10 bases identical to TRBD1. Germline V gene lookup returns CDR1 SGHRS and CDR2 YFSETQ. Trimming cost V 4 bases and J 7 bases; bases outside gene matches: 7. The CDR3 runs 14 residues. For the CDR3, the DNA is TGCGCCAGCAGCACGGACAGGGGGAGCGGTGGCTACACCTTC. It yields the protein CASSTDRGSGGYTF.

A word on this clone: This sample includes further DNA sequences coding for the same CDR3. This chain joins TRBV20-1 and TRBJ2-5, with D possibly being TRBD1 (6 bases). The CDR3 extends over 11 amino acids. Germline-derived CDR1 and CDR2 are DFQATT and SNEGSKA (reference sequence). The ends were cut back, 4 bases at V and 3 bases at J, with 6 bases in the middle. The CDR3: CSANREETQYF. As DNA, the CDR3 is TGCAGTGCTAACAGGGAAGAGACCCAGTACTTC.

The table lists this clone with a few counts. V is TRBV6-6 and J is TRBJ1-2; 7 bases align to TRBD1. CDR1 and CDR2 (germline): MNHNY, SVGAGI (reference sequence). V was clipped by 6 bases and J by 7 bases; unmatched bases: 8. The CDR3 totals 13 residues. CDR3 nucleotides: TGTGCCAGCAGACCCGGGACAGATCGTGGCTACACCTTC. Its protein is CASRPGTDRGYTF.

V is TRBV14 and J is TRBJ2-7; D possibly corresponds to TRBD1 (5 bases). Between the trimmed V and J ends, which lost 4 bases and 3 bases, there was a span of 19 bases. Germline CDR1 is SGHDN and CDR2 is FVKESK. CDR3 length: 16 residues. CDR3: CASSPRGKGLNYEQYF. For the CDR3, the DNA is TGTGCCAGCAGCCCCAGAGGAAAGGGGTTAAACTACGAGCAGTACTTC.